The 5 T cell receptor beta chains below all came from one sample that was sequenced in a study of blood T cell repertoires in COVID-19 (TCRdb year 2020). Receptors were amplified or captured by the immunoSEQ multiplex PCR assay. Imported from immuneACCESS, the table was reduced by TCRdb to in-frame sequences with V and J called. These copies leave out some clones; in studies compared against another copy, an unresolved V gene accounts for under half, and the cause of the remainder is not known. This sample lists tens of thousands of clones; approximately 88% were detected once. The ten most abundant clones make up 2.5% to 3% of the sample. Specimen: peripheral blood. The receptors shown here come from a man aged 80 or over with active or convalescent COVID-19.

This chain connects TRBV30 to TRBJ2-3, with D perhaps matching TRBD2 (5 bases). Trimming left V 3 bases short and J 2 bases short, with 18 bases between. The CDR3 consists of 16 residues. Germline-derived CDR1 and CDR2 are GTSNPN and SVGIG (reference sequence). The CDR3 bases are TGTGCCTGGAGCCACGAGGGAGTCGGGATCACAGATACGCAGTATTTT. Its translation is CAWSHEGVGITDTQYF.

V usage is TRBV30 and J usage is TRBJ1-4; 7 nucleotides align to TRBD1. V lost 1 base to trimming and J lost 8 bases; unmatched junction nucleotides: 4. The CDR3 loop spans 13 amino acids. Germline CDR1 GTSNPN, CDR2 SVGIG (reference sequence). CDR3: CAWSGQGNEKLFF. The CDR3 nucleotides read TGTGCCTGGAGTGGACAGGGTAACGAAAAACTGTTTTTT.

This rearrangement joins TRBV18 to TRBJ1-4; no clear D gene. This CDR3 contains 13 residues. Germline V lookup: CDR1 KGHSH, CDR2 LQKENI. Trimming cost V 5 bases and J 7 bases, with 11 bases left between them. CDR3 sequence reads: CASSWNRGEKLFF. Written as DNA, the CDR3 is TGTGCCAGCTCATGGAACCGCGGTGAAAAACTGTTTTTT.

The V call is TRBV10-1, the J call TRBJ2-4; TRBD1 agrees at 11 bases. Losses at the gene ends were 6 bases for V and 0 bases for J; bases not matched to a gene: 1. Germline V gene lookup returns CDR1 WNHNN and CDR2 SYGVQD (reference sequence). The CDR3 is made up of 15 amino acids. In DNA form, the CDR3 reads TGCGCCAGCAGAGGACAGGGGGCAGCCAAAAACATTCAGTACTTC. Translated: CASRGQGAAKNIQYF.

The rearrangement links TRBV7-2 to TRBJ2-3; 14 nucleotides match TRBD2. The CDR3 contains 17 residues. The trim removed 1 base at V and 4 bases at J, leaving 4 bases unmatched. Germline CDR1 is SGHTA and CDR2 is FQGNSA. The DNA of the CDR3 is TGTGCCAGCAGCTTAGGACTAGCGGGGGGGCCGTCAGATACGCAGTATTTT. Its protein is CASSLGLAGGPSDTQYF.